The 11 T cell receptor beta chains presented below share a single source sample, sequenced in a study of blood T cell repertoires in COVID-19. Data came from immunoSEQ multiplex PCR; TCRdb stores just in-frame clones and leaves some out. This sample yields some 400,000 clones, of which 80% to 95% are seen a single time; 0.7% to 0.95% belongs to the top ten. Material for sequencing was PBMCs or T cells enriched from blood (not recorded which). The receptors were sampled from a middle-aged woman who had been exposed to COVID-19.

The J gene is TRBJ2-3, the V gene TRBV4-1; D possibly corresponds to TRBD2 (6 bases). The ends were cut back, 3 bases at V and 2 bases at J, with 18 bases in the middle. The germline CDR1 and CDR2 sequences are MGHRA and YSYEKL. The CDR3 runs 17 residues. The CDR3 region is CASSQEGRSTFTDTQYF. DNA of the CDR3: TGCGCCAGCAGCCAGGAGGGGAGGTCAACCTTCACAGATACGCAGTATTTT.

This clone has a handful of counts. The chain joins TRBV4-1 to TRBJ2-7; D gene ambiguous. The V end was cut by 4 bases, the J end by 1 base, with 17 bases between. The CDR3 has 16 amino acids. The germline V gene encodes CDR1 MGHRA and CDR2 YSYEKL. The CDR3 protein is CASSLFESGLSYEQYF. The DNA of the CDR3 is TGCGCCAGCAGCCTATTCGAATCAGGATTATCCTACGAGCAGTACTTC.

The CDR3 nucleotides are TGTGCCAGTAGTATGCCCGACAGGCCTTACACTGAAGCTTTCTTT. This gives the protein CASSMPDRPYTEAFF. This rearrangement joins TRBV19 to TRBJ1-1; TRBD1 might be the D (6 bases). V dropped 3 bases and J dropped 3 bases, with 14 bases sitting between them. CDR1 and CDR2 from the germline V gene are LNHDA and SQIVND (reference sequence). The CDR3 is made up of 15 amino acids.

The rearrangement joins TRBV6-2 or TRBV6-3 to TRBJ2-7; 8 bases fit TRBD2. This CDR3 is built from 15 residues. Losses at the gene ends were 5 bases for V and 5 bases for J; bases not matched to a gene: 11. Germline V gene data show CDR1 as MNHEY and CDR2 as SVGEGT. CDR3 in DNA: TGTGCCAGCAGTCAAGTTAGCGGGGTCGCCAACGAGCAGTACTTC. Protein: CASSQVSGVANEQYF.

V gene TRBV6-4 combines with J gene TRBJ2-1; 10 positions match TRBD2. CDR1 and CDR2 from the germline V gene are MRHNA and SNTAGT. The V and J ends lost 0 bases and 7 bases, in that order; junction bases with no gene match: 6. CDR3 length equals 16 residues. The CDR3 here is CASSDSSSGRRNEQFF. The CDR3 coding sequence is TGTGCCAGCAGTGACTCGAGTAGCGGGAGGAGGAATGAGCAGTTCTTC.

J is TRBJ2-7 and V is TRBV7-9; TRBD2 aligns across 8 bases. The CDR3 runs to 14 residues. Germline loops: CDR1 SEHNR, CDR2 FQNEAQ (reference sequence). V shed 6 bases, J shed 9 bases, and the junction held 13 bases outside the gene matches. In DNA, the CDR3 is TGTGCCAGCAGTCTAGCGGGCTCGCGGATCGGGCAGTACTTC. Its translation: CASSLAGSRIGQYF.

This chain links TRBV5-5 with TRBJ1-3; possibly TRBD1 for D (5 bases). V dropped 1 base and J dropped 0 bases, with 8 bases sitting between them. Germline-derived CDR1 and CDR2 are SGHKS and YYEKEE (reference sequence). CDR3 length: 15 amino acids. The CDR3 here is CASSLQGLSGNTIYF. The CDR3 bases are TGTGCCAGCAGCTTGCAGGGCCTCTCTGGAAACACCATATATTTT.

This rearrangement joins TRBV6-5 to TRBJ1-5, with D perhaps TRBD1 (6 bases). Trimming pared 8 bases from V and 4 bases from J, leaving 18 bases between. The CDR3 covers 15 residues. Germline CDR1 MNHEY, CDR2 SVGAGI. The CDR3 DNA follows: TGTGCCAGCGCGAGGGACACCCCGATGAATCAGCCCCAGCATTTT. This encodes CASARDTPMNQPQHF.

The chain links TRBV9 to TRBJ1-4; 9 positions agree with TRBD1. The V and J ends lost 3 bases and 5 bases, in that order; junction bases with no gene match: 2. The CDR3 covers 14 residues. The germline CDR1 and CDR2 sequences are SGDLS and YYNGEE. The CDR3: CASSATGGNEKLFF. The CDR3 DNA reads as TGTGCCAGCAGCGCGACAGGGGGAAATGAAAAACTGTTTTTT.

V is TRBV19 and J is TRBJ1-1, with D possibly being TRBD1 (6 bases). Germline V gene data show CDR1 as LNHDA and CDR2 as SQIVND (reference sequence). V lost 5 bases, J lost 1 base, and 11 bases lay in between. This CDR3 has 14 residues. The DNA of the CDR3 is TGTGCCAGTAGTGTCGACAGGTGGAACACTGAAGCTTTCTTT. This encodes CASSVDRWNTEAFF.

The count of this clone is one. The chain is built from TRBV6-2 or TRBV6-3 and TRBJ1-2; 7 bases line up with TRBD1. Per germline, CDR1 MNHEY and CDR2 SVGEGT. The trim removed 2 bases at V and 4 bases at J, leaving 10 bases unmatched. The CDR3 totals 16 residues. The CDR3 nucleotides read TGTGCCAGCAGTTACGCTTCAGGGGGGAGCTCCTATGGCTACACCTTC. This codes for CASSYASGGSSYGYTF.